The 19 T cell receptor beta chains given below trace back to one sample, sequenced in a study of T cell repertoires in cytomegalovirus infection. TCRdb called the reads again in MiXCR, with one record for every CDR3 protein. The sample has about 150,000 distinct CDR3 sequences, about a quarter seen once. The specimen was PBMCs. These receptors originate from a human donor in good health (CMV status not recorded). Some clones in this sample may be carry-over from other donors' samples.

This clonotype was observed a single time. A junction end diverges from the germline sequence, so it may reflect a read error. The chain is built from TRBV7-4 and TRBJ1-3; D might be TRBD1 (5 bases). CDR3 length: 14 residues. Germline V gives CDR1 SGHVT, CDR2 SQSDAQ. CDR3 DNA: TGTGCCGGCAGCTTAGAGGGGACTGGAAACACCATATATTTT. It translates to CAGSLEGTGNTIYF.

This clonotype was observed a few times. This sequence joins TRBV7-3 and TRBJ2-2; D may match TRBD1 or TRBD2 (5 bases each). CDR3 size: 16 residues. V lost 4 bases to trimming and J lost 6 bases, with 18 bases between them. Germline CDR1 is SGHTA and CDR2 is FQGTGA. CDR3: CASSSPSGTHPGELFF. CDR3 coding DNA: TGTGCCAGCAGCTCGCCCTCCGGGACCCACCCCGGGGAGCTGTTTTTT.

This chain links TRBV7-8 with TRBJ2-1, with D unclear. V dropped 5 bases and J dropped 4 bases, with 9 bases sitting between them. Germline V gives CDR1 SGHVS, CDR2 FQNEAQ. The CDR3 length is 13 residues. Written as DNA, the CDR3 is TGTGCCAGCAGCCGCCCCGGGTACAATGAGCAGTTCTTC. This codes for CASSRPGYNEQFF.

Ten or more counts support this clonotype. The chain links TRBV7-2 to TRBJ1-5, with 7 bases identical to TRBD1. CDR3 size: 13 residues. After removal of 5 bases from V and 5 bases from J, the junction contained 3 bases not matched to a gene. Germline CDR1 reads SGHTA; CDR2 reads FQGNSA. CDR3: CASSQDRDQPQHF. For the CDR3, the DNA is TGTGCCAGCAGCCAAGACAGGGATCAGCCCCAGCATTTT.

This clonotype was picked up many times. V is TRBV18 and J is TRBJ1-1; 8 nucleotides line up with TRBD1. The junction had 6 bases not matched to a gene; V was cut back by 2 bases and J by 4 bases. The V gene's germline CDR1 is KGHSH and CDR2 LQKENI. This CDR3 has 15 amino acids. The CDR3 DNA is TGTGCCAGCTCACCAGGGGACAGGTGGGGCACTGAAGCTTTCTTT. Its translation is CASSPGDRWGTEAFF.

This clonotype was observed a few times. This chain joins TRBV15 and TRBJ1-2; D uncertain. This CDR3 has 15 amino acids. V was pared by 3 bases and J by 4 bases, with 15 bases between. Germline V gives CDR1 LNHNV, CDR2 YYDKDF (reference sequence). The CDR3 region is CATSSQQGSTYGYTF. In DNA form, the CDR3 reads TGTGCCACCAGCAGTCAGCAAGGCAGTACCTATGGCTACACCTTC.

This clonotype turned up a few times. This chain connects TRBV6-6 to TRBJ1-1; tentatively, D is TRBD1 (5 bases). CDR1 is MNHNY, CDR2 SVGAGI, per germline (reference sequence). Trimming took 5 bases from V and 7 from J, leaving 17 bases between them. CDR3 size: 14 residues. The CDR3 DNA follows: TGTGCCAGCAGTCCCCCTGACAGTATCATTGAAGCTTTCTTT. Translated, it gives CASSPPDSIIEAFF.

V gene TRBV10-3 combines with J gene TRBJ2-5, with D perhaps matching TRBD2 (6 bases). Germline-derived CDR1 and CDR2 are ENHRY and SYGVKD. The V end was cut by 0 bases, the J end by 4 bases, with 15 bases between. This CDR3 is built from 16 residues. CDR3 DNA sequence: TGTGCCATCAGTGAGTCGAGCCCGGGGCGGGGAGAGACCCAGTACTTC. It translates to CAISESSPGRGETQYF.

The V gene is TRBV28, the J gene TRBJ2-2; D perhaps matches TRBD2 (6 bases). This CDR3 spans 18 amino acids. Germline CDR1 MDHEN, CDR2 SYDVKM. Deletions cut 7 bases from V and 4 bases from J, with 25 bases between. The CDR3 is CASNSPGLGAGVTGELFF. The DNA for the CDR3 is TGTGCCAGCAACTCCCCGGGACTCGGGGCTGGAGTCACCGGGGAGCTGTTTTTT.

V and J are TRBV7-2 and TRBJ2-1, with unresolved D. CDR1 is SGHTA and CDR2 is FQGNSA in the germline V gene. Trimming took off 0 bases at V and 4 bases at J, with 16 bases between the two ends. The CDR3 covers 17 residues. The CDR3 region has the DNA TGTGCCAGCAGCTTAGCGCTCGTATTGAACCGTTACAATGAGCAGTTCTTC. It encodes CASSLALVLNRYNEQFF.

This clonotype was seen many times. The chain couples TRBV4-1 to TRBJ2-2, with D perhaps given as TRBD1 or TRBD2 (5 bases each). Germline V gene lookup returns CDR1 MGHRA and CDR2 YSYEKL. The CDR3 is 16 amino acids. Trimming cost V 1 base and J 5 bases, with 14 bases left between them. This chain's CDR3 is CASSQVTGRGTGELFF. The CDR3 nucleotides read TGCGCCAGCAGCCAAGTTACGGGACGAGGAACCGGGGAGCTGTTTTTT.

This clonotype came up many times. The chain recombines TRBV7-2 with TRBJ2-5; D uncertain. Germline V gene lookup returns CDR1 SGHTA and CDR2 FQGNSA. Deletions cut 5 bases from V and 3 bases from J, with 13 bases between. The CDR3 contains 14 residues. The CDR3 DNA sequence: TGTGCCAGCAGCCCCCTGACACTGAAAGAGACCCAGTACTTC. It encodes CASSPLTLKETQYF.

This clonotype came up a few times. This chain connects TRBV7-2 to TRBJ2-5; 9 nucleotides line up with TRBD2. The CDR3 totals 15 residues. V was clipped by 1 base and J by 5 bases; unmatched bases: 5. Germline V gene sequence: CDR1 SGHTA, CDR2 FQGNSA. In nucleotides, the CDR3 is TGTGCCAGCAGCTTAGGGCGGGGGGGAGGGGAGACCCAGTACTTC. Residues: CASSLGRGGGETQYF.

This clonotype was observed once. The chain carries TRBV29-1 and TRBJ2-1; 9 bases agree with TRBD2. Germline lookup yields CDR1 SQVTM and CDR2 ANQGSEA. The length of the CDR3 is 13 residues. V trimming: 0 bases; J trimming: 8 bases; junction bases outside the gene matches: 2. CDR3 DNA sequence: TGCAGCGTTGAAGAGGGACTAGCCGATGAGCAGTTCTTC. Translating gives CSVEEGLADEQFF.

The chain employs TRBV15 and TRBJ2-1; TRBD2 agrees at 9 bases. V lost 4 bases and J lost 8; bases outside the gene matches: 3. The CDR3 is made up of 13 amino acids. Looked up from germline, CDR1 is LNHNV and CDR2 is YYDKDF (reference sequence). The CDR3 coding sequence is TGTGCCACCAGCATTCGGACTAGCGATGAGCAGTTCTTC. This encodes CATSIRTSDEQFF.

This clonotype has a handful of counts. The J gene is TRBJ1-1, the V gene TRBV12-3 or TRBV12-4, with unresolved D. The CDR3 is 13 amino acids. Trimming removed 5 bases at V and 1 base at J, with 8 bases between. The CDR3 sequence is CASSAKGNTEAFF. The CDR3 DNA follows: TGTGCCAGCAGTGCCAAAGGGAACACTGAAGCTTTCTTT.

This clonotype has only a few counts. The chain recombines TRBV7-9 with TRBJ1-1; maybe TRBD1 (6 bases). Germline V gene data show CDR1 as SEHNR and CDR2 as FQNEAQ (reference sequence). The CDR3 covers 15 residues. The V end lost 7 bases, the J end lost 0 bases, and 15 bases lay between the germline ends. The CDR3, as DNA: TGTGCCAGCACCAAAGAGACAGGCATGAACACTGAAGCTTTCTTT. As protein: CASTKETGMNTEAFF.

This clonotype has more than one count but fewer than ten. The V and J genes are TRBV19 and TRBJ1-1; 7 nucleotides agree with TRBD1. The ends lost 5 bases at V and 6 bases at J; junction bases unmatched: 9. This CDR3 has 14 amino acids. Germline CDR1 LNHDA, CDR2 SQIVND (reference sequence). The CDR3 here is CASSALTGYPEAFF. The CDR3 DNA follows: TGTGCCAGTAGTGCCCTGACAGGGTACCCTGAAGCTTTCTTT.

This rearrangement joins TRBV24-1 to TRBJ2-1; 7 positions match TRBD1. The V gene's germline CDR1 is KGHDR and CDR2 SFDVKD. This CDR3 is built from 15 residues. The junction had 5 bases not matched to a gene; V was cut back by 3 bases and J by 4 bases. CDR3 sequence reads: CATSDPDREYNEQFF. CDR3 bases: TGTGCCACCAGTGATCCCGACAGGGAATACAATGAGCAGTTCTTC.